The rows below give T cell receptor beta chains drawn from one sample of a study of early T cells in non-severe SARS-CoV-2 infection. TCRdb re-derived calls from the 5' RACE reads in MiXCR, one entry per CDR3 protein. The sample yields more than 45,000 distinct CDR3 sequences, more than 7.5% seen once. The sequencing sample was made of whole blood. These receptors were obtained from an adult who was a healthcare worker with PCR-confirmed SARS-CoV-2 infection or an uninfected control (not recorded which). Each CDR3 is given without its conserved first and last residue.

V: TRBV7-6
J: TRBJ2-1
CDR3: ASSYHNEQF

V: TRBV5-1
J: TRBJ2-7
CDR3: ASSLEVSYEQY

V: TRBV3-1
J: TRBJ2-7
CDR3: ASSDNTGAHEQY

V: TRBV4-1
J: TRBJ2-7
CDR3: ASSQDSYEQY

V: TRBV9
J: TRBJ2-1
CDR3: ASRPLSSYNEQF

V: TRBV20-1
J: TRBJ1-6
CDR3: SAERRGGTGVYSPLH

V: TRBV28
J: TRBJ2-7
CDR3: ASSFSYYEQY

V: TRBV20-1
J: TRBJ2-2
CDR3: SARRLAVNTGELF

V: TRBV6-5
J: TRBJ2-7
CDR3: ASSLDSGSYEQY

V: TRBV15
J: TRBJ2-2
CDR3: ATSRDQSSGNTGELF

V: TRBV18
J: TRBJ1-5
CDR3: ASSPPPGGGQPQH

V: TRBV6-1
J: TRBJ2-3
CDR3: ASRGGTKKVIFTDTQY

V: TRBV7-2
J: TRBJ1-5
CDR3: ASSFRDRGRPQH

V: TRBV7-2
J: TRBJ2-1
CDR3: ASSLVVAGWGQF

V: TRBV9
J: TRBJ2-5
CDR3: ASSLQKEETQY

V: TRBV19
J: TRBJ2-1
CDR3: ASSPPTREQF

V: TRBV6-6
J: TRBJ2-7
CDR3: ASSQLFRQEQY

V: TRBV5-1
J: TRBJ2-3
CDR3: ASSPGSADTQY

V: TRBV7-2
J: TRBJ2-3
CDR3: ASSPGYTDTQY

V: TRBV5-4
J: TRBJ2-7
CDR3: ASSTGTGPYEQY

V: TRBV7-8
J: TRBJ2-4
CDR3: ASSPEGAGIQY

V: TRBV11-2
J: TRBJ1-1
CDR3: ASSPNRGMNTEAF